A selection of T cell receptor beta chains follows, all from one sample in a study of cytomegalovirus exposure and HLA in healthy donors. Clones were read by immunoSEQ multiplex PCR, and TCRdb kept only the in-frame ones, dropping some. The sample lists 70,000 to 100,000 clones, about 66% seen once, with 20% to 25% in the top ten. Source material: PBMCs. The receptors stem from a woman aged 50 to 65 in good health and CMV-seropositive. CDR3s include the opening cysteine and the closing phenylalanine or tryptophan. The order of the fields is clone size, V gene, D gene, J gene, CDR3 protein, CDR3 DNA. D genes are given only for firm matches. Where a row states a size, it is once, few, many or the class of an expanded clone; other rows omit it.

few	TRBV5-4	-	TRBJ2-7	CASSPGTEGEQYF	TGTGCCAGCAGCCCAGGGACGGAGGGGGAGCAGTACTTC
-	TRBV9	TRBD2	TRBJ2-2	CASSVGPAGGQGGELFF	TGTGCCAGCAGCGTAGGGCCAGCGGGGGGGCAAGGCGGGGAGCTGTTTTTT
-	TRBV29-1	TRBD1	TRBJ2-2	CSVEGLAGGLFF	TGCAGCGTTGAAGGGTTGGCAGGGGGGCTGTTTTTT
-	TRBV5-1	-	TRBJ2-5	CASSLEPGYQETQYF	TGCGCCAGCAGCTTGGAACCCGGGTACCAAGAGACCCAGTACTTC
-	TRBV30	-	TRBJ1-1	CAWARTENTEAFF	TGTGCCTGGGCCCGGACAGAGAACACTGAAGCTTTCTTT
-	TRBV11-3	-	TRBJ1-2	CASSILQGYGYTF	TGTGCCAGCAGCATACTACAGGGTTATGGCTACACCTTC
-	TRBV28	TRBD1	TRBJ1-4	CASNPGQGREKLFF	TGTGCCAGCAACCCGGGACAGGGGCGTGAAAAACTGTTTTTT
-	TRBV9	-	TRBJ1-3	CASSVGGAGNTIYF	TGTGCCAGCAGCGTAGGGGGAGCTGGAAACACCATATATTTT
-	TRBV4-1	TRBD2	TRBJ2-3	CASSQDRQSSGGVTDTQYF	TGCGCCAGCAGCCAAGATCGTCAGTCTAGCGGGGGGGTCACAGATACGCAGTATTTT
-	TRBV2	TRBD1	TRBJ2-5	CASSQPGQGRETQYF	TGTGCCAGCAGTCAACCGGGACAGGGAAGAGAGACCCAGTACTTC
-	TRBV30	-	TRBJ1-1	CAWFSDRDTEAFF	TGTGCCTGGTTCTCGGACAGAGACACTGAAGCTTTCTTT
-	TRBV9	-	TRBJ2-7	CASSVGGARPYEQYF	TGTGCCAGCAGCGTAGGAGGAGCCCGCCCCTACGAGCAGTACTTC
-	TRBV18	-	TRBJ2-2	CASSPPVATNTGELFF	TGTGCCAGCTCACCACCGGTAGCGACGAACACCGGGGAGCTGTTTTTT
-	TRBV5-1	TRBD1	TRBJ2-1	CASRGDRDNEQFF	TGCGCCAGCAGGGGGGACAGGGACAATGAGCAGTTCTTC
-	TRBV19	TRBD2	TRBJ2-5	CASTPRGLAGGLYQETQYF	TGTGCCAGTACCCCTCGGGGTCTAGCGGGGGGCTTGTACCAAGAGACCCAGTACTTC
-	TRBV11-1	TRBD1	TRBJ1-1	CASSVGTGGGEAFF	TGTGCCAGCAGCGTCGGGACAGGGGGGGGTGAAGCTTTCTTT
-	TRBV5-6	-	TRBJ2-5	CASSLAVLQETQYF	TGTGCCAGCAGCTTGGCCGTATTACAAGAGACCCAGTACTTC
-	TRBV7-9	TRBD2	TRBJ2-5	CASSTSGGGQETQYF	TGTGCCAGCAGCACTAGCGGGGGGGGTCAAGAGACCCAGTACTTC
-	TRBV30	TRBD2	TRBJ2-3	CAWSHPSGGPPKDF	TGTGCCTGGAGCCATCCTAGCGGGGGGCCCCCCAAGGATTTT
-	TRBV7-3	-	TRBJ2-2	CASSSSSGNTGELFF	TGTGCCAGCAGCTCCAGTAGCGGGAACACCGGGGAGCTGTTTTTT
-	TRBV19	-	TRBJ1-1	CASSVDLGAEAFF	TGTGCCAGTAGTGTAGATTTAGGGGCTGAAGCTTTCTTT
-	TRBV5-1	TRBD1	TRBJ2-1	CASSETGTAYNEQFF	TGCGCCAGCAGCGAGACCGGGACAGCCTACAATGAGCAGTTCTTC
-	TRBV15	TRBD1	TRBJ1-5	CATSRDMGVTGGGNQPQHF	TGTGCCACCAGCAGAGATATGGGAGTTACAGGGGGGGGCAATCAGCCCCAGCATTTT
few	TRBV10-3	TRBD2	TRBJ2-3	CAISDAGGKDTQYF	TGTGCCATCAGTGACGCGGGGGGAAAAGATACGCAGTATTTT
-	TRBV2	-	TRBJ1-5	CASSIGLSGGRQPQHF	TGTGCCAGCAGTATTGGATTATCCGGGGGAAGGCAGCCCCAGCATTTT
-	TRBV19	-	TRBJ2-5	CASSPETGGKTQYF	TGTGCCAGTAGTCCTGAAACAGGAGGGAAGACCCAGTACTTC
few	TRBV18	TRBD1	TRBJ1-3	CASSRSEGGGGNTIYF	TGTGCCAGCTCACGGTCCGAAGGGGGCGGTGGAAACACCATATATTTT
-	TRBV5-6	-	TRBJ1-3	CASSLDGNSGNTIYF	TGTGCCAGCAGCTTGGACGGTAACTCTGGAAACACCATATATTTT
-	TRBV11-2	TRBD1	TRBJ2-3	CASSNPQGSRTDTQYF	TGTGCCAGCAGCAATCCACAGGGGTCCCGCACAGATACGCAGTATTTT
-	TRBV5-1	-	TRBJ1-2	CASSLGQPNYGYTF	TGCGCCAGCAGCTTAGGACAGCCTAACTATGGCTACACCTTC
-	TRBV6-5	-	TRBJ1-1	CASSYFSELEAFF	TGTGCCAGCAGTTACTTCTCCGAGCTGGAAGCTTTCTTT
-	TRBV10-3	TRBD1	TRBJ1-1	CAISGTASNTEAFF	TGTGCCATCTCTGGGACAGCCTCGAACACTGAAGCTTTCTTT
few	TRBV28	TRBD2	TRBJ2-3	CASEPGLAADTQYF	TGTGCCAGCGAACCGGGACTAGCAGCAGATACGCAGTATTTT
-	TRBV30	-	TRBJ1-1	CAWAVTAEAFF	TGTGCCTGGGCCGTCACGGCTGAAGCTTTCTTT
few	TRBV4-3	-	TRBJ1-2	CASRPDSGYGYTF	TGCGCCAGCAGACCCGACTCGGGCTATGGCTACACCTTC
-	TRBV5-6	TRBD2	TRBJ2-7	CASSLRGLPPEYEQYF	TGTGCCAGCAGCTTGAGGGGACTACCACCTGAGTACGAGCAGTACTTC
-	TRBV7-9	-	TRBJ2-5	CASSSRGALGETQYF	TGTGCCAGCAGCTCCAGGGGGGCTCTCGGAGAGACCCAGTACTTC
-	TRBV28	-	TRBJ1-1	CASSIQQSNTEAFF	TGTGCCAGCAGCATCCAACAGTCGAACACTGAAGCTTTCTTT
-	TRBV15	TRBD2	TRBJ2-1	CATSRAYRSGGAPGEQFF	TGTGCCACCAGCAGAGCCTACCGTAGCGGGGGGGCCCCGGGTGAGCAGTTCTTC
-	TRBV19	-	TRBJ1-1	CASKSGQLGAEAFF	TGTGCCAGCAAGAGTGGACAGCTGGGGGCTGAAGCTTTCTTT
-	TRBV7-2	TRBD2	TRBJ2-4	CASSLAGSGGARNIQYF	TGTGCCAGCAGCTTGGCGGGCAGCGGGGGGGCCCGAAACATTCAGTACTTC
-	TRBV7-2	TRBD1	TRBJ2-3	CASSLDRGDTQYF	TGTGCCAGCAGCTTGGACAGGGGAGATACGCAGTATTTT
-	TRBV7-9	TRBD2	TRBJ2-5	CASSFATSGGGGETQYF	TGTGCCAGCAGCTTTGCAACTAGCGGGGGTGGAGGGGAGACCCAGTACTTC
-	TRBV28	-	TRBJ1-5	CAACTGTDFSNQPQHF	TGTGCCGCATGTACAGGGACCGACTTTAGCAATCAGCCCCAGCATTTT